The 13 T cell receptor beta chains below come from one sample, sequenced in a study of beta chain features in type 1 diabetes. Reverse transcribing all isolated RNA meant expressed TCRB transcripts were sequenced. Only in-frame clones appear in the TCRdb table, and some are missing; sequencing was by immunoSEQ multiplex PCR. The sample lists hundreds of thousands of clones, around 16% seen once, with about 0.093% in the top ten. Sequencing was performed on naive CD4+ T cells from blood. These receptors were collected from a young man in good health.

The chain recombines TRBV6-6 with TRBJ2-1; tentative D call: TRBD2 (5 bases). Germline lookup yields CDR1 MNHNY and CDR2 SVGAGI (reference sequence). The CDR3 is 11 amino acids. V lost 11 bases, J lost 8 bases, and 13 bases lay in between. CDR3: CASGGEDEQFF. CDR3 DNA sequence: TGTGCCTCTGGAGGCGAGGATGAGCAGTTCTTC.

The chain uses TRBV9 and TRBJ1-3, with 7 bases fitting TRBD1. The V gene's germline CDR1 is SGDLS and CDR2 YYNGEE. The J segment lost 0 bases and the V segment lost 1 base, leaving 7 bases of the junction unmatched. The CDR3 is 17 amino acids. The CDR3 nucleotides are TGTGCCAGCAGCGTAAGGGAAGGGGGCACCTCTGGAAACACCATATATTTT. It yields the protein CASSVREGGTSGNTIYF.

The chain combines TRBV5-4 with TRBJ2-2, with TRBD2 as a possible D gene (5 bases). V gave up 0 bases and J gave up 6 bases, with 9 bases separating them. Germline lookup yields CDR1 SGHNT and CDR2 YYREEE (reference sequence). The CDR3 consists of 14 residues. In nucleotides, the CDR3 is TGTGCCAGCAGCTTGGTCTACGGGGCCGGGGAGCTGTTTTTT. It yields the protein CASSLVYGAGELFF.

This clone was counted only a few times. The CDR3 region is CASSLRSGGRVETQYF. CDR3 DNA: TGTGCCAGCAGTTTAAGGAGCGGGGGGCGAGTGGAGACCCAGTACTTC. The rearrangement joins TRBV28 to TRBJ2-5; 9 nucleotides align to TRBD2. From germline, CDR1 is MDHEN and CDR2 SYDVKM. The CDR3 loop spans 16 amino acids. V was pared by 2 bases and J by 5 bases, with 9 bases of the junction left unmatched. Complete variable domain (other parts from reference TRBV28 and TRBJ2-5): DVKVTQSSRYLVKRTGEKVFLECVQDMDHENMFWYRQDPGLGLRLIYFSYDVKMKEKGDIPEGYSVSREKKERFSLILESASTNQTSMYLCASSLRSGGRVETQYFGPGTRLLVL.

The sample holds one count of this clone. This rearrangement joins TRBV5-1 to TRBJ1-2; D unclear. Looked up from germline, CDR1 is SGHRS and CDR2 is YFSETQ. V was pared by 0 bases and J by 6 bases, with 6 bases between. The CDR3 loop spans 12 amino acids. The CDR3 sequence is CASSLVGDGYTF. CDR3 in DNA: TGCGCCAGCAGCTTGGTGGGAGATGGCTACACCTTC.

This clone has only a few counts. This CDR3 is also generated by other DNA sequences in the sample. The rearrangement uses TRBV7-2 and TRBJ2-7; 8 nucleotides align to TRBD1. CDR3 length: 14 residues. The trim removed 5 bases at V and 2 bases at J, leaving 5 bases unmatched. Per the germline V gene, CDR1 is SGHTA and CDR2 is FQGNSA. CDR3 amino acids: CASSTGTGTYEQYF. Written as DNA, the CDR3 is TGTGCCAGCAGCACCGGGACAGGAACCTACGAGCAGTACTTC. Based on the CDR3 plus reference TRBV7-2 and TRBJ2-7, the full variable domain is GAGVSQSPSNKVTEKGKDVELRCDPISGHTALYWYRQSLGQGLEFLIYFQGNSAPDKSGLPSDRFSAERTGGSVSTLTIQRTQQEDSAVYLCASSTGTGTYEQYFGPGTRLTVT.

The chain combines TRBV7-6 with TRBJ2-1; TRBD2 agrees at 12 bases. Germline CDR1 SGHVS, CDR2 FNYEAQ. The CDR3 runs to 16 residues. With V trimmed by 5 bases and J by 7 bases, 9 bases remained unmatched. CDR3 region: CASSTRLAGEGNEQFF. CDR3 DNA: TGTGCCAGCAGCACACGACTAGCGGGAGAGGGAAATGAGCAGTTCTTC.

As concerns this clone: The same CDR3 arises from other DNA sequences in this sample as well. The chain links TRBV5-4 to TRBJ2-7; TRBD2 is a possible D gene (6 bases). The CDR3 runs 14 residues. V lost 0 bases to trimming and J lost 2 bases, with 9 bases between them. Germline lookup yields CDR1 SGHNT and CDR2 YYREEE (reference sequence). CDR3 amino acids: CASSLAGGTYEQYF. The CDR3 DNA sequence: TGTGCCAGCAGCTTGGCCGGGGGAACCTACGAGCAGTACTTC.

This chain connects TRBV18 to TRBJ1-5, with D unresolved. V lost 3 bases, J lost 4 bases, and 7 bases lay in between. The germline V gene encodes CDR1 KGHSH and CDR2 LQKENI. This CDR3 contains 13 residues. The CDR3 here is CASSPDANQPQHF. The CDR3, as DNA: TGTGCCAGCTCACCGGACGCAAATCAGCCCCAGCATTTT. The full variable domain, rest sourced from reference TRBV18 and TRBJ1-5, is NAGVMQNPRHLVRRRGQEARLRCSPMKGHSHVYWYRQLPEEGLKFMVYLQKENIIDESGMPKERFSAEFPKEGPSILRIQQVVRGDSAAYFCASSPDANQPQHFGDGTRLSIL.

This clone has just a few counts. The V and J genes are TRBV14 and TRBJ2-7; D ambiguous. The CDR3 totals 16 residues. Trimming removed 1 base at V and 1 base at J, with 14 bases between. CDR1 and CDR2 (germline): SGHDN, FVKESK. The CDR3 DNA follows: TGTGCCAGCAGCCAAGGAGAGCCAGCCCTTTCCTACGAGCAGTACTTC. Protein: CASSQGEPALSYEQYF.

J is TRBJ2-7 and V is TRBV6-5; D tentatively fits TRBD1 or TRBD2 (6 bases each). This CDR3 region has 13 residues. Trimming removed 7 bases from V and 2 bases from J, with 12 bases in between. Germline-derived CDR1 and CDR2 are MNHEY and SVGAGI. The CDR3 nucleotides are TGTGCCAGCAAGACACGGGGGCCCTACGAGCAGTACTTC. It translates to CASKTRGPYEQYF.

This clone occurred a few times. The chain has TRBV5-1 and TRBJ1-5, with D tentatively TRBD1 (5 bases). The CDR3 runs to 16 residues. Trimming shortened V by 0 bases and J by 0 bases, and 10 bases separated the two germline ends. Germline V gene data show CDR1 as SGHRS and CDR2 as YFSETQ. CDR3 residues: CASSLGDSNSNQPQHF. For the CDR3, the DNA is TGCGCCAGCAGCTTGGGGGACTCTAATAGCAATCAGCCCCAGCATTTT.

The chain links TRBV25-1 to TRBJ1-5, with D perhaps TRBD1 (5 bases). Germline V gene lookup returns CDR1 MGHDK and CDR2 SYGVNS. CDR3 length equals 15 residues. The V end lost 1 base, the J end lost 2 bases, and 9 bases lay between the germline ends. CDR3 in amino acids: CASSEWDVGNQPQHF. The CDR3 bases are TGTGCCAGCAGTGAATGGGACGTCGGCAATCAGCCCCAGCATTTT.